This T cell receptor beta chain was captured in a study of cytomegalovirus exposure and HLA in healthy donors. In the PCR, 60 Vbeta and 13 Jbeta primers were used. The repertoire was sequenced with immunoSEQ multiplex PCR; TCRdb's copy has only in-frame clones and lacks some. The table includes 90,000 to 120,000 clones, around 80% detected once. Germline V CDR1 and CDR2: LGHNA, YSLEER. The CDR3 runs to 16 residues. Trimming took off 0 bases at V and 2 bases at J, with 13 bases between the two ends. This clonotype was sampled from a male donor in good health and CMV-seropositive. The specimen was PBMCs. V gene TRBV4-3 combines with J gene TRBJ1-2, with D possibly matching TRBD1 (5 bases). CDR3 sequence reads: CASSQDLNRPNYGYTF. CDR3 nucleotides: TGCGCCAGCAGCCAAGATCTGAACAGGCCCAACTATGGCTACACCTTC.